This T cell receptor beta chain was captured by sequencing in a study of regulatory T cells in long-lasting Graves disease. Study-level points and caveats: Newly diagnosed Graves' patients had higher TCR diversity than persistent ones.

Sequencing libraries for TCR beta were prepared with iRepertoire HTBI primers and Arm-PCR of CDR3 regions. Using its own MiXCR run on the multiplex PCR reads, TCRdb lists one record per CDR3 protein. The data contain a few hundred thousand distinct CDR3 sequences, about a sixth of them singletons. The time point was: newly diagnosed GD, antithyroid drugs for less than 3 months. Scientists built the TCR library using RNA that was extracted from PBMCs. This clonotype was recorded many times. Its antigen is unknown. This sample also belongs to another study, concerning T cells in Graves' hyperthyroidism and ophthalmopathy. From that second work: Initially, a first-round RT-PCR of the TCR CDR3 employed the HTBI primer set.

Sequencing was performed on peripheral blood mononuclear cells (PBMCs), taken at new diagnosis, from a patient treated with antithyroid drugs. This TCR derives from a man in his forties or fifties with Graves disease.

For the CDR3, the DNA is TGCGCCAGCAGCTTGCTGGGGGACAGCCCAGATACGCAGTATTTT. Encoded protein: CASSLLGDSPDTQYF. The chain uses TRBV5-1 and TRBJ2-3; 7 nucleotides align to TRBD1. Germline CDR1 SGHRS, CDR2 YFSETQ. V shed 1 base and J 4 bases; nucleotides not matched to a gene: 6. This CDR3 spans 15 amino acids.